The T cell receptor beta chain under discussion was sequenced for a study of T cell responses to AZD1222 COVID-19 vaccine. Study-level findings and limits: Among AZD1222 vaccinees, only 5 to 7 were seropositive at baseline.

Regarding this clone: The antigen is undetermined.

The CDR3 sequence is 15 residues long. V was shortened by 0 bases and J by 4 bases, with 12 bases between the two germline ends. Looked up from germline, CDR1 is LNHDA and CDR2 is SQIVND (reference sequence). Produced via immunoSEQ multiplex PCR; TCRdb's table is partial and in-frame only. The sample consists of under 200,000 clones, approximately 90% of them appearing once. The clonotype comes from an adult in good health. Here the sequenced sample was peripheral blood, taken on day 0 of AZD1222 vaccination. The chain employs TRBV19 and TRBJ1-1; a possible D gene is TRBD1 (5 bases). CDR3 DNA sequence: TGTGCCAGTAGTATAGAGGGCAGGGTGGGCACTGAAGCTTTCTTT. It translates to CASSIEGRVGTEAFF. The full variable domain, completed using reference TRBV19 and TRBJ1-1, is DGGITQSPKYLFRKEGQNVTLSCEQNLNHDAMYWYRQDPGQGLRLIYYSQIVNDFQKGDIAEGYSVSREKKESFPLTVTSAQKNPTAFYLCASSIEGRVGTEAFFGQGTRLTVV.